This T cell receptor (beta chain) stems from a study of cytomegalovirus exposure and HLA in healthy donors. General study points: Sequencing likely generated an artifact that appeared as a cluster of highly shared sequence variants.

To note about this clone: Its specificity is unknown.

The CDR3 length is 17 residues. V was clipped by 4 bases and J by 0 bases, with 16 bases between them. Germline CDR1 and CDR2: SGHAT and FQNNGV. Primers included in the PCR were 60 Vbeta and 13 Jbeta primers. Profiling relied on immunoSEQ multiplex PCR, and the TCRdb table lists in-frame clones only, not all of them. The profile covers around 30,000 clones, with about 87% appearing a single time and roughly 2.5% taken by the ten largest. The receptor was derived from a boy between 5 and 17 years old in good health and CMV-seronegative. The gene calls are TRBV11-2 and TRBJ1-3, with D maybe TRBD1 (5 bases). Sequenced: PBMCs. CDR3 amino acids: CASSYFRTGNSGNTIYF. The CDR3 coding sequence is TGTGCCAGCAGCTACTTTAGAACAGGCAACTCTGGAAACACCATATATTTT. Using reference TRBV11-2 and TRBJ1-3 for the parts outside the CDR3, the full variable domain is EAGVAQSPRYKIIEKRQSVAFWCNPISGHATLYWYQQILGQGPKLLIQFQNNGVVDDSQLPKDRFSAERLKGVDSTLKIQPAKLEDSAVYLCASSYFRTGNSGNTIYFGEGSWLTVV.